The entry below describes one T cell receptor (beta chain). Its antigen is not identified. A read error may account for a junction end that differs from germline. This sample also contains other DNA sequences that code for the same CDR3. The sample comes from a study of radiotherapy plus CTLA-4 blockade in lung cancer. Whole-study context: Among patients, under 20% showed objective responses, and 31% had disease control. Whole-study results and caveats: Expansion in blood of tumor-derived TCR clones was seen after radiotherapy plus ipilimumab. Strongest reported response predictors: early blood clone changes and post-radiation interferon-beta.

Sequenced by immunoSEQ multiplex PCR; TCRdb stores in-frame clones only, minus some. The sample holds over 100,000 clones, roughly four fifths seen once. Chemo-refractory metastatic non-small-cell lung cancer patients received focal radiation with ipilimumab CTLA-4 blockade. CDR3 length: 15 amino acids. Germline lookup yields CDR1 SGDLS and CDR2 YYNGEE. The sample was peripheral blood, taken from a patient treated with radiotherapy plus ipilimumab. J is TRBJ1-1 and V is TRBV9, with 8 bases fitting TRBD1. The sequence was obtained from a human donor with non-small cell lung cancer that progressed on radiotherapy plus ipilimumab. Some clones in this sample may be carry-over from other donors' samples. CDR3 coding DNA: TGTGCCAGTAGCGTTCAGGGGGCGCGGAACACTGAAGCTTTCTTT. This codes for CASSVQGARNTEAFF.